A single sample gave rise to the 20 T cell receptor beta chains below, sequenced in a study of T cells in Graves' hyperthyroidism and ophthalmopathy. Amplification targeted TCR beta CDR3 regions from RNA transcripts. HTBI primers drove first-round RT-PCR of the TCR CDR3. TCRdb passed the multiplex PCR reads through MiXCR, listing each CDR3 protein once. The sample lists about 840,000 distinct CDR3 sequences, 35% to 40% occurring once. The sequenced sample was blood. All receptors derive from a man aged 18 to 29 with Graves' hyperthyroidism.

Comments on this clonotype: Mismatch with germline at one junction end may stem from a read error. The chain recombines TRBV7-7 with TRBJ2-2; the match to TRBD1 covers 9 bases. In germline, CDR1 is SSHAT, CDR2 FNYEAQ (reference sequence). This CDR3 is built from 15 residues. The CDR3 DNA is TGTGCTAGCAGCCCGGACAGGGGATGGGCCGGGGAGCTGTTTTTT. Translated, it gives CASSPDRGWAGELFF. The full variable domain, rest sourced from reference TRBV7-7 and TRBJ2-2, is GAGVSQSPRYKVTKRGQDVTLRCDPISSHATLYWYQQALGQGPEFLTYFNYEAQPDKSGLPSDRFSAERPEGSISTLTIQRTEQRDSAMYRCASSPDRGWAGELFFGEGSRLTVL.

CDR3 loop: CSGTSNFEQYF. DNA for the CDR3: TGCAGCGGGACTAGCAACTTCGAGCAGTACTTC. This chain connects TRBV29-1 to TRBJ2-7; 8 nucleotides match TRBD2. J gave up 6 bases and V 7 bases, and 5 bases lay outside the gene matches. The CDR3 spans 11 residues. Germline V gene lookup returns CDR1 SQVTM and CDR2 ANQGSEA.

Worth noting for this clonotype: A junction end diverges from the germline sequence, so it may reflect a read error. J is TRBJ1-2 and V is TRBV9; tentative D call: TRBD1 (5 bases). Per germline, CDR1 SGDLS and CDR2 YYNGEE. The CDR3 runs 11 residues. CDR3 residues: CTSSRRDGYTF. The CDR3 DNA is TGTACCAGCAGCCGCAGGGATGGCTACACCTTC.

This sequence joins TRBV24-1 and TRBJ1-2; the D gene is possibly TRBD1 (5 bases). Germline values: CDR1 KGHDR, CDR2 SFDVKD. Trimming shortened V by 4 bases and J by 8 bases, and 10 bases separated the two germline ends. There are 12 residues in the CDR3. CDR3 DNA: TGTGCCACCAGTGACGAGGGGAGAGGCTACACCTTC. It translates to CATSDEGRGYTF.

CDR3 nucleotides: TGCGCCAGCAGCTTGTCCGGGGGACTCCTGGAGACCCAGTACTTC. Encoded protein: CASSLSGGLLETQYF. The chain is built from TRBV10-1 and TRBJ2-5, with D possibly matching TRBD2 (6 bases). V was clipped by 6 bases and J by 5 bases, with 19 bases between them. The CDR3 loop spans 15 amino acids. The germline CDR1 and CDR2 sequences are WNHNN and SYGVQD (reference sequence).

The chain couples TRBV9 to TRBJ2-7; 8 positions agree with TRBD2. CDR3 length: 15 amino acids. CDR1 and CDR2 (germline): SGDLS, YYNGEE. Germline trimming cut 7 bases from V and 2 bases from J; bases unmatched to any gene: 11. Here the CDR3 DNA reads TGTGCCAGCGCCGGGGGGGGACGCCCACCCTACGAGCAGTACTTC. Amino acid sequence: CASAGGGRPPYEQYF.

The J gene is TRBJ2-2, the V gene TRBV15; D is uncertain. Germline assignment: CDR1 LNHNV and CDR2 YYDKDF (reference sequence). The germline V and J ends were trimmed by 4 bases and 8 bases, with 11 bases remaining between them. CDR3 size: 13 residues. CDR3 residues: CATSKDGSGELFF. CDR3 DNA: TGTGCCACCAGCAAGGACGGCTCTGGGGAGCTGTTTTTT.

This clonotype was recorded many times. This sequence joins TRBV10-2 and TRBJ2-2, with a tentative D call TRBD2 (5 bases). V dropped 6 bases and J dropped 4 bases, with 6 bases sitting between them. The CDR3 sequence is 12 residues long. The germline gives CDR1 WSHSY, CDR2 SAAADI. The CDR3 DNA reads TGCGCCAGCAGGGACTTCACCGGGGAGCTGTTTTTT. It codes for CASRDFTGELFF.

The CDR3 DNA reads as TGCAGTGCTTGGGGGGACAGCAATCAGCCCCAGCATTTT. It codes for CSAWGDSNQPQHF. V and J are TRBV20-1 and TRBJ1-5; perhaps TRBD1 as D (5 bases). The CDR3 contains 13 residues. Germline values: CDR1 DFQATT, CDR2 SNEGSKA (reference sequence). The V end was cut by 5 bases, the J end by 1 base, with 9 bases between.

This clonotype came up a few times. The chain combines TRBV7-2 with TRBJ1-1; a possible D gene is TRBD1 (5 bases). The CDR3 length is 15 residues. V was trimmed by 5 bases and J by 4 bases, leaving 17 bases between them. Germline-derived CDR1 and CDR2 are SGHTA and FQGNSA. The CDR3 here is CASSQDLGGSTEAFF. The DNA for the CDR3 is TGTGCCAGCAGCCAAGATCTCGGGGGTAGCACTGAAGCTTTCTTT.

As concerns this clonotype: The junction and the germline gene differ at one end; a read error may be behind it. The chain employs TRBV5-1 and TRBJ1-2; 9 positions agree with TRBD1. CDR3 length: 16 amino acids. Germline V gives CDR1 SGHRS, CDR2 YFSETQ. The CDR3 loop is CASSAGRDRATYGYTF. The CDR3 DNA reads TGTGCCAGCAGCGCAGGCCGGGACAGGGCCACTTATGGCTACACCTTC. The whole variable domain, filled in from reference TRBV5-1 and TRBJ1-2, reads KAGVTQTPRYLIKTRGQQVTLSCSPISGHRSVSWYQQTPGQGLQFLFEYFSETQRNKGNFPGRFSGRQFSNSRSEMNVSTLELGDSALYLCASSAGRDRATYGYTFGSGTRLTVV.

The chain is built from TRBV2 and TRBJ2-7; D may be TRBD1 or TRBD2 (7 bases each). With 6 bases removed from V and 5 bases from J, the gap between germline ends came to 20 bases. This CDR3 region has 15 residues. The V gene's germline CDR1 is SNHLY and CDR2 FYNNEI. The CDR3 bases are TGTGCCAGCAGAGTACAGGGGAGGGGACCCCACGAGCAGTACTTC. Encoded protein: CASRVQGRGPHEQYF. The variable domain in full, with the rest retrieved from reference TRBV2 and TRBJ2-7, is EPEVTQTPSHQVTQMGQEVILRCVPISNHLYFYWYRQILGQKVEFLVSFYNNEISEKSEIFDDQFSVERPDGSNFTLKIRSTKLEDSAMYFCASRVQGRGPHEQYFGPGTRLTVT.

This clonotype was observed at least ten times. V is TRBV7-9 and J is TRBJ2-6; D unclear. This CDR3 spans 16 amino acids. V lost 5 bases and J lost 3, with 14 bases in between. Germline assignment: CDR1 SEHNR and CDR2 FQNEAQ (reference sequence). The CDR3 loop is CASSATPPDGANVLTF. The CDR3 DNA is TGTGCCAGCAGCGCTACCCCCCCCGATGGGGCCAACGTCCTGACTTTC.

The sample holds a few counts of this clonotype. This chain joins TRBV7-2 and TRBJ2-2; 8 bases fit TRBD1. Germline CDR1 and CDR2: SGHTA and FQGNSA. The CDR3 is 15 residues long. Unmatched junction bases numbered 3, after V lost 5 bases and J lost 1 base. CDR3 protein: CASSQTGENTGELFF. CDR3 DNA: TGTGCCAGCAGCCAGACAGGGGAGAACACCGGGGAGCTGTTTTTT. The variable domain in full, with the rest retrieved from reference TRBV7-2 and TRBJ2-2, is GAGVSQSPSNKVTEKGKDVELRCDPISGHTALYWYRQSLGQGLEFLIYFQGNSAPDKSGLPSDRFSAERTGGSVSTLTIQRTQQEDSAVYLCASSQTGENTGELFFGEGSRLTVL.

The chain joins TRBV7-6 to TRBJ1-1; TRBD1 might be the D (5 bases). Trimming left V 1 base short and J 7 bases short, with 13 bases between. This CDR3 comprises 14 residues. Germline-derived CDR1 and CDR2 are SGHVS and FNYEAQ. As DNA, the CDR3 is TGTGCCAGCAGCTTAGTGTGGGGGAGTGGTGAAGCTTTCTTT. Protein sequence: CASSLVWGSGEAFF. The variable domain in full, with the rest retrieved from reference TRBV7-6 and TRBJ1-1, is GAGVSQSPRYKVTKRGQDVALRCDPISGHVSLYWYRQALGQGPEFLTYFNYEAQQDKSGLPNDRFSAERPEGSISTLTIQRTEQRDSAMYRCASSLVWGSGEAFFGQGTRLTVV.

The genes are TRBV5-1 and TRBJ2-7; maybe TRBD1 (6 bases). The CDR3 runs 11 residues. The germline V and J ends were trimmed by 4 bases and 8 bases, with 10 bases remaining between them. Germline CDR1 and CDR2: SGHRS and YFSETQ. CDR3 sequence reads: CASSVTGQQYF. The CDR3, as DNA: TGCGCCAGCAGCGTGACAGGACAGCAGTACTTC.

The chain joins TRBV2 to TRBJ2-1; D is unclear. Germline CDR1 and CDR2: SNHLY and FYNNEI. The V gene lost 6 bases and the J gene lost 0 bases, with 15 bases spanning the gap. This CDR3 contains 16 residues. The CDR3 DNA follows: TGTGCCAGCAGCTTAGGAGACCGACCCTCCTACAATGAGCAGTTCTTC. Translating it yields CASSLGDRPSYNEQFF.

This clonotype showed up just a few times. The chain uses TRBV20-1 and TRBJ2-7, with 13 positions matching TRBD2. CDR1 and CDR2 (germline): DFQATT, SNEGSKA (reference sequence). The ends lost 3 bases at V and 1 base at J; junction bases unmatched: 6. This CDR3 spans 16 amino acids. The DNA of the CDR3 is TGCAGTGCTAGTGGGACTAGCGGGGCTTCGTCCTACGAGCAGTACTTC. Amino acid sequence: CSASGTSGASSYEQYF.

In its sample, this clonotype was seen a few times. CDR3 sequence: CASSPEGQGNQPQHF. The CDR3 DNA follows: TGTGCCAGCAGTCCCGAGGGCCAGGGGAATCAGCCCCAGCATTTT. The chain joins TRBV12-3 or TRBV12-4 to TRBJ1-5; possibly TRBD1 for D (6 bases). The CDR3 contains 15 residues. V lost 5 bases, J lost 4 bases, and 15 bases lay in between.

This clonotype was detected ten times or more. This chain uses TRBV7-2 with TRBJ2-7; weak D call: TRBD1 (6 bases). The V end was cut by 5 bases, the J end by 2 bases, with 16 bases between. The CDR3 is 15 residues long. Germline V CDR1 and CDR2: SGHTA, FQGNSA. CDR3 sequence (DNA): TGTGCCAGCAGCCCAAGCGTGGGGGCAGCCTACGAGCAGTACTTC. Amino acids: CASSPSVGAAYEQYF.